This TCR beta chain was obtained from a study of monozygotic twins with inflammatory bowel disease. Blood was collected, roughly 2.5 ml per donor. Study-wide results and caveats: Variability in patient repertoires may have come partly from differing immunosuppressive treatments. Healthy co-twins had higher TCRbeta inverse Simpson diversity than their IBD twins.

CDR3 length: 15 residues. Germline values: CDR1 SGHRS, CDR2 YFSETQ. Each TCR library used 3500 ng of total RNA. TCRdb reprocessed the 5' RACE reads, keeping one entry per CDR3 protein, no DNA. The table for this sample gives 140,000 to 150,000 distinct CDR3 sequences. Concerning this clonotype itself: Its antigen remains unidentified.

This TCR was recovered from a human donor with ulcerative colitis or Crohn's disease, or a healthy co-twin of an affected twin (not recorded which). Sequencing was done on a sample of blood. The chain combines TRBV5-1 with TRBJ2-7; no DNA is available, so the TRBD1 call from TCRdb remains unchecked. The CDR3 is CASSLGSFGTSEQYF.